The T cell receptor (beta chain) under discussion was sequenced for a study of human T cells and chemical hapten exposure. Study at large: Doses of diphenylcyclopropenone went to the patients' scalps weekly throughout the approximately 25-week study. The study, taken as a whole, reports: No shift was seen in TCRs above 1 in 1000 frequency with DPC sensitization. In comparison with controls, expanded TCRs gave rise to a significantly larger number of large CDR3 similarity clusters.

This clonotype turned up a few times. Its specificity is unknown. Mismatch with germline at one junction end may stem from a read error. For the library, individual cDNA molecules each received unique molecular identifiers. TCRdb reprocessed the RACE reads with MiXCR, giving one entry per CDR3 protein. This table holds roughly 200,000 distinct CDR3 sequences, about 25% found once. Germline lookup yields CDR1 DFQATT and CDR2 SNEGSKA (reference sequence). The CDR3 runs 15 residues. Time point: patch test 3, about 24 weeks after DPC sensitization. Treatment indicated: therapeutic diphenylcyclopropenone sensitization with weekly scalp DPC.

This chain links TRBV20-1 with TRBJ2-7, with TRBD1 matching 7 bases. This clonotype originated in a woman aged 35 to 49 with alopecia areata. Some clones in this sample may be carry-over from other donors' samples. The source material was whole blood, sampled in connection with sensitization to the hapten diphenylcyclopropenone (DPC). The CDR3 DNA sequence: TGCAGTGCCCAAAAGGGGGCGGAGGACTCCTTCGAGCAGTACTTC. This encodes CSAQKGAEDSFEQYF.